Each of the 14 T cell receptor beta chains below was sequenced from the same sample in a study of CD8 T cells in Susac syndrome. Random hexamers were used to reverse transcribe roughly 0.5 to 1 ug of RNA. TCRdb called the immunoSEQ multiplex PCR reads again in MiXCR, with one record for every CDR3 protein. Of over 300,000 distinct CDR3 sequences listed, just over 90% are singletons. The sequenced material came from CD4+ T cells from PBMCs. The origin of the receptors is a human donor with multiple sclerosis.

Concerning this clonotype itself: One junction end does not reproduce the germline sequence, and a read error may be involved. The chain carries TRBV7-9 and TRBJ2-1, with TRBD2 identical over 8 bases. The CDR3 consists of 15 residues. CDR1 and CDR2 from the germline V gene are SEHNR and FQNEAQ (reference sequence). CDR3 loop: CASRLAGSSYNEQFF. CDR3 sequence (DNA): TGTGCCAGCAGGTTAGCGGGAAGCTCCTACAATGAGCAGTTCTTC.

In this sample, this clonotype turned up once. The V and J genes are TRBV6-2 or TRBV6-3 and TRBJ2-7, with D perhaps TRBD2 (6 bases). Germline V gene lookup returns CDR1 MNHEY and CDR2 SVGEGT. Trimming removed 4 bases at V and 3 bases at J, with 19 bases between. The CDR3 covers 16 residues. CDR3 sequence reads: CASSSSGVSGFYEQYF. The CDR3 DNA reads as TGTGCCAGCAGTTCCTCGGGGGTTAGCGGTTTCTACGAGCAGTACTTC.

The chain links TRBV7-2 to TRBJ2-4, with 11 bases fitting TRBD2. The germline V gene has CDR1 SGHTA and CDR2 FQGNSA. Unmatched junction bases numbered 10, after V lost 5 bases and J lost 1 base. The CDR3 loop spans 18 amino acids. The CDR3 spells CASSQLDGLAGAKNIQYF. CDR3 bases: TGTGCCAGCAGCCAACTCGACGGACTAGCGGGTGCCAAAAACATTCAGTACTTC.

This chain joins TRBV6-9 and TRBJ1-2; D unresolved. CDR1 and CDR2 (germline): MNHGY, SVAAGI. Trimming removed 6 bases at V and 4 bases at J, with 12 bases between. CDR3 length: 13 amino acids. The CDR3 DNA reads TGTGCCAGCAGCCTCAGACGGCCCTATGGCTACACCTTC. This encodes CASSLRRPYGYTF.

The table lists this clonotype with a few counts. The chain uses TRBV6-1 and TRBJ2-7, with 9 nucleotides matching TRBD1. CDR3 length equals 14 residues. Per the germline V gene, CDR1 is MNHNS and CDR2 is SASEGT. V shed 5 bases, J shed 5 bases, and the junction held 7 bases outside the gene matches. The CDR3 region has the DNA TGTGCCAGCAGTCGGACAGGGGCCCAGGACGAGCAGTACTTC. The encoded protein is CASSRTGAQDEQYF.

The chain has TRBV7-9 and TRBJ1-1; D is unresolved. The CDR3 is 12 residues long. Deletions cut 4 bases from V and 9 bases from J, with 12 bases between. Looked up from germline, CDR1 is SEHNR and CDR2 is FQNEAQ (reference sequence). In DNA form, the CDR3 reads TGTGCCAGCAGCTCCGAATGGATCCAAGCTTTCTTT. It codes for CASSSEWIQAFF.

The CDR3 protein is CSAHIRPNYGYTF. In DNA form, the CDR3 reads TGCAGTGCTCATATCCGGCCTAACTATGGCTACACCTTC. J is TRBJ1-2 and V is TRBV20-1; D unclear. Germline CDR1 is DFQATT and CDR2 is SNEGSKA (reference sequence). The ends were cut back, 5 bases at V and 0 bases at J, with 10 bases in the middle. The CDR3 is 13 amino acids.

This clonotype was seen only once. The chain has TRBV12-3 or TRBV12-4 and TRBJ2-1; 7 nucleotides agree with TRBD1. V gave up 2 bases and J gave up 16 bases; unmatched junction bases: 5. CDR3 length equals 11 residues. CDR3 DNA: TGTGCCAGCAGTTTACAGGGGGACCCTTTCTTC. This sequence encodes CASSLQGDPFF.

The chain has TRBV6-6 and TRBJ2-7; perhaps D is TRBD1 or TRBD2 (6 bases each). This CDR3 region has 13 residues. Germline V gives CDR1 MNHNY, CDR2 SVGAGI (reference sequence). V lost 11 bases and J lost 4, with 18 bases in between. The CDR3 nucleotides read TGTGCCGGAGGGCAGGGACAACCGTACGAGCAGTACTTC. As protein: CAGGQGQPYEQYF.

The V call is TRBV19, the J call TRBJ1-2, with a possible D match to TRBD1 (5 bases). This CDR3 comprises 12 residues. The germline V gene has CDR1 LNHDA and CDR2 SQIVND (reference sequence). The V gene lost 5 bases and the J gene lost 7 bases, with 11 bases spanning the gap. CDR3 residues: CASSARGSGYTF. CDR3 DNA: TGTGCCAGTAGTGCTAGGGGAAGTGGCTACACCTTC.

DNA for the CDR3: TGCAGTGCTAAACACCTAGGAACTGAAGCTTTCTTT. Amino acid sequence: CSAKHLGTEAFF. This chain connects TRBV20-1 to TRBJ1-1, with D hard to call. The CDR3 contains 12 residues. CDR1 is DFQATT, CDR2 SNEGSKA, per germline (reference sequence). V was clipped by 4 bases and J by 5 bases, with 11 bases between them.

The chain has TRBV5-6 and TRBJ2-1, with D tentatively TRBD2 (6 bases). V was clipped by 0 bases and J by 4 bases, with 11 bases between them. In germline, CDR1 is SGHDT, CDR2 YYEEEE. CDR3 length: 15 residues. The CDR3 bases are TGTGCCAGCAGCTTGGGCAGCGGGTGGTACAATGAGCAGTTCTTC. Protein: CASSLGSGWYNEQFF.

The rearrangement joins TRBV20-1 to TRBJ2-1, with TRBD2 matching over 8 bases. V trimming: 3 bases; J trimming: 5 bases; junction bases outside the gene matches: 6. The CDR3 spans 14 residues. The V gene's germline CDR1 is DFQATT and CDR2 SNEGSKA (reference sequence). The CDR3 loop is CSASGSGGNNEQFF. CDR3 sequence (DNA): TGCAGTGCTAGTGGGAGCGGGGGAAACAATGAGCAGTTCTTC.

This chain connects TRBV29-1 to TRBJ2-1; 12 positions agree with TRBD2. The germline gives CDR1 SQVTM, CDR2 ANQGSEA. Unmatched junction bases numbered 12, after V lost 3 bases and J lost 15 bases. The CDR3 has 14 residues. The CDR3 nucleotides are TGCAGCGTTGATCCGGGACTAGCGGGCTCGGAGGGGTTCTTC. Its translation is CSVDPGLAGSEGFF.